The next 7 T cell receptor beta chains were all read from a single sample in a study of tumor-infiltrating lymphocytes in primary liver carcinoma (dated by TCRdb to the late 2010s). The sequencing machine was an Illumina HiSeq 2500. TCRbeta-specific cDNA was reverse-transcribed from around 0.45 ug total RNA using a constant-region primer and ProtoScript II reverse transcriptase. The TCRbeta libraries were prepared through three rounds of nested multiplex PCR following a slightly modified ARM-PCR procedure. Each of the first two PCR rounds ran for around 11 cycles using multiplex TRBV1-TRBV30 forward primers together with a Cbeta reverse primer. TCRdb trimmed the raw reads at Q25, called clones with MiXCR and kept productive beta chains. Rows with a matching CDR3 protein are joined into one entry that keeps the most common DNA and genes. A total of 95,000 to 150,000 distinct CDR3 sequences appear in this sample, 50% to 80% of them only once. The top ten clones comprise around 8.4% of the sample.

Total RNA and DNA were co-extracted from roughly 20-30 mg of bulk tissue with the AllPrep DNA/RNA mini kit, without cell sorting. The sample comprised liver tumor tissue from sampling region 3. What this sample's cell subset or site label stands for: tumor region T3, left-lateral pole. The receptors originated from a woman in her fifties or sixties with primary liver carcinoma and hepatitis B virus infection.

As to this clonotype: It is likely a read error, because the conserved phenylalanine at the end of the CDR3 is missing. The J gene is TRBJ1-4, the V gene TRBV6-6; D may be TRBD1 (6 bases). CDR1 and CDR2 (germline): MNHNY, SVGAGI (reference sequence). The CDR3 covers 11 residues. The CDR3 nucleotides read TGTGCCAACAGTCAAGGGGGAAAACTGTTTCTT. The encoded protein is CANSQGGKLFL.

As concerns this clonotype: Compared with germline, one end of the junction differs, possibly owing to a read error. The CDR3 is CASSYSLRRQLSYEQRF. CDR3 in DNA: TGTGCCAGCAGTTACTCGTTGCGTCGACAACTGTCCTACGAGCAGCGCTTC. The chain links TRBV6-2 or TRBV6-3 to TRBJ2-7; no clear D. The CDR3 is 17 residues long. Looked up from germline, CDR1 is MNHEY and CDR2 is SVGEGT.

Concerning this clonotype itself: A much larger clone lies one base from this, so it may be a read error. The chain links TRBV7-9 to TRBJ1-2; TRBD1 agrees at 9 bases. Germline V gene sequence: CDR1 SEHNR, CDR2 FQNEAQ (reference sequence). The CDR3 runs 13 residues. Here the CDR3 reads CASSFDRGGGYAF. The CDR3 coding sequence is TGTGCCAGCAGCTTTGACAGGGGGGGCGGCTACGCCTTC. The complete variable domain, with remaining parts taken from reference TRBV7-9 and TRBJ1-2, reads DTGVSQNPRHKITKRGQNVTFRCDPISEHNRLYWYRQTLGQGPEFLTYFQNEAQLEKSRLLSDRFSAERPKGSFSTLEIQRTEQGDSAMYLCASSFDRGGGYAFGSGTRLTVV.

The chain links TRBV25-1 to TRBJ2-7, with a tentative D call TRBD1 (6 bases). CDR3 length: 19 amino acids. Germline CDR1 is MGHDK and CDR2 is SYGVNS. V lost 3 bases and J 5 bases, leaving 29 bases between the germline ends. This CDR3 reads CASSDRSTQDRDTYHEQYF. In DNA form, the CDR3 reads TGTGCCAGCAGTGACCGTTCGACCCAGGACCGGGACACCTACCACGAGCAGTACTTC.

At least ten counts were recorded for this clonotype. The V call is TRBV6-5, the J call TRBJ2-1, with 12 bases identical to TRBD2. The V gene end was trimmed by 5 bases and the J gene end by 9 bases; junction bases not matched to a gene: 5. The germline gives CDR1 MNHEY, CDR2 SVGAGI. This CDR3 is built from 14 residues. The CDR3 loop is CASSRLAGEGEQFF. CDR3 bases: TGTGCCAGCAGTCGACTAGCGGGAGAGGGTGAGCAGTTCTTC.

This clonotype has just a few counts. A read error may account for a junction end that differs from germline. This chain's CDR3 is CASSLQTGQIRGF. The CDR3 nucleotides are TGTGCCAGCAGTTTACAGACTGGTCAGATACGGGGTTTT. The rearrangement links TRBV28 to TRBJ2-3; TRBD2 is a possible D gene (5 bases). The germline V gene has CDR1 MDHEN and CDR2 SYDVKM. CDR3 length: 13 residues.

In its sample, this clonotype was seen a few times. This chain uses TRBV11-2 with TRBJ2-5, with D tentatively TRBD1 or TRBD2 (5 bases each). This CDR3 is built from 15 residues. Per the germline V gene, CDR1 is SGHAT and CDR2 is FQNNGV. The ends were cut back, 5 bases at V and 4 bases at J, with 17 bases in the middle. For the CDR3, the DNA is TGTGCCAGCAGCGGGGGAAGCTCCGGAGTAGAGACCCAGTACTTC. Translating gives CASSGGSSGVETQYF.